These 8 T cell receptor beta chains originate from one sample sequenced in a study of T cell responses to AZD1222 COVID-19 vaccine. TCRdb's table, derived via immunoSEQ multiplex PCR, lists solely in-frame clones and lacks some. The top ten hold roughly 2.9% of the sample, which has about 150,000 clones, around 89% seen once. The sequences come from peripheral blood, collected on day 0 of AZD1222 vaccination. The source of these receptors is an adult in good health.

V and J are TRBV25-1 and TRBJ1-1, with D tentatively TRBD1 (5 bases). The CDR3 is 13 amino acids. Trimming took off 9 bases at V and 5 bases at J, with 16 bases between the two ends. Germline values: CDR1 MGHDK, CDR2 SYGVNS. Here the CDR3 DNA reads TGTGCCAGTAGCGGGGCGTGGACAACTGAAGCTTTCTTT. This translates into CASSGAWTTEAFF.

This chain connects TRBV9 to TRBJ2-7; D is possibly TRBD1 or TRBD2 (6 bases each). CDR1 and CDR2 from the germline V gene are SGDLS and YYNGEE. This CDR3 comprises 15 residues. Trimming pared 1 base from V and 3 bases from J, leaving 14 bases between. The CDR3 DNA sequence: TGTGCCAGCAGCGTAAAGGGAGGACAGTTCTACGAGCAGTACTTC. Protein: CASSVKGGQFYEQYF.

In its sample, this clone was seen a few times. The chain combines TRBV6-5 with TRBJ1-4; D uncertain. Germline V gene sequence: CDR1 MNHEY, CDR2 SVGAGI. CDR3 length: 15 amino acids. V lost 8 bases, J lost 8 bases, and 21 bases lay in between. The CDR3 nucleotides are TGTGCCAGCGGGCAACTGGGTGCCTCGAGGGAAAAACTGTTTTTT. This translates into CASGQLGASREKLFF.

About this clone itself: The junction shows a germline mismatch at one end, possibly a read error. CDR3 in amino acids: CASTLGTGSHEQYF. CDR3 in DNA: TGTGCCAGCACCTTAGGGACAGGGAGTCACGAGCAGTACTTC. The genes are TRBV11-3 and TRBJ2-7; 9 nucleotides match TRBD1. Germline V CDR1 and CDR2: SGHNT, YENEEA. CDR3 length: 14 amino acids.

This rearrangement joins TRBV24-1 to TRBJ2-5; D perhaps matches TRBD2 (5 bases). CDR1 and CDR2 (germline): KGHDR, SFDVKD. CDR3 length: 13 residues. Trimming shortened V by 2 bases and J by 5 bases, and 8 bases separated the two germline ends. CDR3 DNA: TGTGCCACCAGTGATTACAGAGGGGAGACCCAGTACTTC. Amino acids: CATSDYRGETQYF.

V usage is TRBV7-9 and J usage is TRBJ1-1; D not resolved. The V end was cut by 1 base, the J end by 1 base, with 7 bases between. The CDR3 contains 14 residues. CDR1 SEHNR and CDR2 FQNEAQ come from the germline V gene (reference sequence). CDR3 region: CASSLVLENTEAFF. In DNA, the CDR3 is TGTGCCAGCAGCTTAGTCTTAGAGAACACTGAAGCTTTCTTT.

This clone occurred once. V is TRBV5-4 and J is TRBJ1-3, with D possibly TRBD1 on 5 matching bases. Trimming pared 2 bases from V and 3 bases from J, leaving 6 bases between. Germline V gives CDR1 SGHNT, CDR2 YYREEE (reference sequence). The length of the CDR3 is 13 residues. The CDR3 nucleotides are TGTGCCAGCAGCTTCGACAGTGGAAACACCATATATTTT. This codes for CASSFDSGNTIYF.

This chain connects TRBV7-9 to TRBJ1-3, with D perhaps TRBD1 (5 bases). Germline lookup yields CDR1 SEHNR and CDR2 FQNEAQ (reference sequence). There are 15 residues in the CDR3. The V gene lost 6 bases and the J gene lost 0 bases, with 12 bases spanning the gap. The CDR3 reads CASRGQQLSGNTIYF. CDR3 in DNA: TGTGCCAGCAGGGGGCAGCAGCTCTCTGGAAACACCATATATTTT.